Listed below are T cell receptor beta chains from one sample, sequenced in a study of Ad26.COV2.S vaccination and SARS-CoV-2 variants. The table came from immunoSEQ multiplex PCR; TCRdb's copy has only in-frame clones and leaves some out. Here the sample spans around 370,000 clones, about 88% being singletons. This specimen was peripheral blood, taken in a trial of Ad26.COV2.S vaccine versus placebo. All receptors come from a person aged 18 to 65 who received the Ad26.COV2.S COVID-19 vaccine or a placebo. CDR3s include the opening cysteine and the closing phenylalanine or tryptophan.

v_gene: TRBV27
j_gene: TRBJ1-1
CDR3aa: CASTHTPGQGNTEAFF

v_gene: TRBV5-1
j_gene: TRBJ2-7
CDR3aa: CASSLEGGKYEQYF

v_gene: TRBV6-2/TRBV6-3
j_gene: TRBJ1-2
CDR3aa: CASSYGIHYGYTF

v_gene: TRBV9
j_gene: TRBJ2-7
CDR3aa: CASSVGGRAATYEQYF

v_gene: TRBV5-6
j_gene: TRBJ2-7
CDR3aa: CASSLGRSSYEQYF

v_gene: TRBV7-8
j_gene: TRBJ2-1
CDR3aa: CASSLLVAEVGSDEQFF

v_gene: TRBV19
j_gene: TRBJ2-1
CDR3aa: CASRDFEQFF

v_gene: TRBV4-1
j_gene: TRBJ2-1
CDR3aa: CASSQGTSSYNEQFF

v_gene: TRBV9
j_gene: TRBJ2-1
CDR3aa: CASSGWTGSYNEQFF

v_gene: TRBV23-1
j_gene: TRBJ2-7
CDR3aa: CASSPLDRGYEQYF

v_gene: TRBV27
j_gene: TRBJ2-3
CDR3aa: CASSFSSGLAGSSTDTQYF

v_gene: TRBV5-8
j_gene: TRBJ2-7
CDR3aa: CASIRGRGLHEQYF

v_gene: TRBV3-1/TRBV3-2
j_gene: TRBJ2-1
CDR3aa: CASSEYNEQFF

v_gene: TRBV7-9
j_gene: TRBJ2-7
CDR3aa: CASSLGTGTSGGEQYF

v_gene: TRBV30
j_gene: TRBJ2-6
CDR3aa: CAWSRTGGPGANVLTF

v_gene: TRBV2
j_gene: TRBJ1-6
CDR3aa: CASSDWGSSPLHF

v_gene: TRBV7-9
j_gene: TRBJ2-1
CDR3aa: CASSRRVGLTYNEQFF

v_gene: TRBV6-5
j_gene: TRBJ2-1
CDR3aa: CASSPPQGQFF

v_gene: TRBV4-3
j_gene: TRBJ2-5
CDR3aa: CASSSRWAGAETQYF

v_gene: TRBV6-5
j_gene: TRBJ2-3
CDR3aa: CASIQAGGDTQYF

v_gene: TRBV5-5
j_gene: TRBJ1-2
CDR3aa: CASSFETYGYTF

v_gene: TRBV18
j_gene: TRBJ2-7
CDR3aa: CASSSRDRTYEQYF

v_gene: TRBV5-4
j_gene: TRBJ2-3
CDR3aa: CASSASGTRDTQYF

v_gene: TRBV7-8
j_gene: TRBJ1-1
CDR3aa: CASQGMNTEAFF

v_gene: TRBV4-3
j_gene: TRBJ2-1
CDR3aa: CASSQEWVAGGPTEQFF

v_gene: TRBV7-2
j_gene: TRBJ1-1
CDR3aa: CASSSWGRHTEAFF

v_gene: TRBV11-2
j_gene: TRBJ2-1
CDR3aa: CASSLIRGSYNEQFF

v_gene: TRBV7-2
j_gene: TRBJ2-1
CDR3aa: CASSLGQGEPYNEQFF

v_gene: TRBV3-1/TRBV3-2
j_gene: TRBJ1-2
CDR3aa: CASSQGNSNYGYTF

v_gene: TRBV24-1
j_gene: TRBJ1-5
CDR3aa: CATSDQMNRVRNQPQHF

v_gene: TRBV29-1
j_gene: TRBJ1-4
CDR3aa: CSAAGGTNEKLFF

v_gene: TRBV19
j_gene: TRBJ2-5
CDR3aa: CASSAGGWETQYF

v_gene: TRBV5-1
j_gene: TRBJ1-1
CDR3aa: CASNGQGIMNTEAFF

v_gene: TRBV15
j_gene: TRBJ1-5
CDR3aa: CATSEGVGNQPQHF

v_gene: TRBV20-1
j_gene: TRBJ1-6
CDR3aa: CSARTTSPLHF

v_gene: TRBV9
j_gene: TRBJ2-7
CDR3aa: CASSPRDGYYEQYF

v_gene: TRBV27
j_gene: TRBJ2-2
CDR3aa: CASSSPGRELFF

v_gene: TRBV7-8
j_gene: TRBJ2-1
CDR3aa: CASSLAEGGGVYNEQFF

v_gene: TRBV5-5
j_gene: TRBJ2-5
CDR3aa: CASSLERSRGRETQYF

v_gene: TRBV18
j_gene: TRBJ2-3
CDR3aa: CASSLAGGGRTDTQYF

v_gene: TRBV9
j_gene: TRBJ2-1
CDR3aa: CASNPSGARGNEQFF

v_gene: TRBV4-3
j_gene: TRBJ2-1
CDR3aa: CASSQEGQGSYNEQFF

v_gene: TRBV5-5
j_gene: TRBJ2-1
CDR3aa: CASSLLGQNEQFF

v_gene: TRBV28
j_gene: TRBJ2-7
CDR3aa: CASSNMRANRPEQYF

v_gene: TRBV10-1
j_gene: TRBJ2-5
CDR3aa: CASSEGTRETQYF

v_gene: TRBV30
j_gene: TRBJ1-2
CDR3aa: CAWSVLGRLYGYTF

v_gene: TRBV25-1
j_gene: TRBJ1-5
CDR3aa: CASSEGTVGVPQHF

v_gene: TRBV6-5
j_gene: TRBJ2-3
CDR3aa: CASSYRDSSTDTQYF

v_gene: TRBV6-6
j_gene: TRBJ1-1
CDR3aa: CASSMDRDNTEAFF

v_gene: TRBV15
j_gene: TRBJ2-5
CDR3aa: CATSRETGPETQYF

v_gene: TRBV7-6
j_gene: TRBJ2-1
CDR3aa: CASSLGTGVDNEQFF

v_gene: TRBV7-2
j_gene: TRBJ2-3
CDR3aa: CASSFGQAAQYF

v_gene: TRBV6-2/TRBV6-3
j_gene: TRBJ1-5
CDR3aa: CASSQGTRGQPQHF

v_gene: TRBV30
j_gene: TRBJ2-7
CDR3aa: CAIRRGGKGHEQYF

v_gene: TRBV7-9
j_gene: TRBJ1-4
CDR3aa: CASSLGNSGEKLFF

v_gene: TRBV6-5
j_gene: TRBJ2-5
CDR3aa: CASSYSLRGRETQYF